A single sample gave rise to the 20 T cell receptor beta chains below, sequenced in a study of blood T cell repertoires in COVID-19. Sequencing was performed with immunoSEQ multiplex PCR; in TCRdb, only in-frame clones are kept and a portion is missing. The profile shows fewer than 40,000 clones, around 80% of them singletons. Sample: peripheral blood. These receptors were taken from a man aged 60 to 75 with acute or convalescent COVID-19.

The J gene is TRBJ2-1, the V gene TRBV29-1; 9 positions match TRBD2. The CDR3 has 14 residues. Trimming cost V 4 bases and J 2 bases; bases outside gene matches: 3. The germline CDR1 and CDR2 sequences are SQVTM and ANQGSEA. This CDR3 reads CSVGAGGPYNEQFF. The CDR3 DNA is TGCAGCGTTGGGGCGGGAGGGCCCTACAATGAGCAGTTCTTC.

This chain links TRBV30 with TRBJ2-7; the match to TRBD2 covers 9 bases. J was trimmed by 3 bases and V by 0 bases; bases with no gene match: 6. Germline lookup yields CDR1 GTSNPN and CDR2 SVGIG (reference sequence). This CDR3 has 15 amino acids. For the CDR3, the DNA is TGTGCCTGGAGTGTACGGGCTAGCGGGAACTACGAGCAGTACTTC. It specifies CAWSVRASGNYEQYF.

This clone has only one observation. The genes are TRBV7-2 and TRBJ2-7; 7 bases map to TRBD1. There are 15 residues in the CDR3. Germline CDR1 and CDR2: SGHTA and FQGNSA. Germline trimming cut 0 bases from V and 3 bases from J; bases unmatched to any gene: 5. CDR3 bases: TGTGCCAGCAGCTTAGCCCTAGGACAGGTCTACGAGCAGTACTTC. Protein product: CASSLALGQVYEQYF.

This chain uses TRBV10-2 with TRBJ1-4, with 7 bases aligning to TRBD1. V was clipped by 3 bases and J by 6 bases; unmatched bases: 4. The CDR3 sequence is 14 residues long. Germline loops: CDR1 WSHSY, CDR2 SAAADI. The CDR3 DNA reads TGCGCCAGCAGTGAAGGCAGGGGGTATGAAAAACTGTTTTTT. Encoded protein: CASSEGRGYEKLFF.

This sequence joins TRBV6-1 and TRBJ1-2; D is possibly TRBD1 (5 bases). The CDR3 consists of 13 residues. Per the germline V gene, CDR1 is MNHNS and CDR2 is SASEGT. The V gene lost 2 bases and the J gene lost 8 bases, with 12 bases spanning the gap. The CDR3: CASSESGRGGYTF. Here the CDR3 DNA reads TGTGCCAGCAGTGAATCAGGGCGAGGCGGCTACACCTTC.

Judged by abundance, this clone is medium-sized. The chain combines TRBV7-8 with TRBJ2-7; 8 bases agree with TRBD2. Trimming took 2 bases from V and 7 from J; bases not matched to a gene: 10. Germline assignment: CDR1 SGHVS and CDR2 FQNEAQ. The CDR3 runs 15 residues. CDR3 coding DNA: TGTGCCAGCAGCTTAAATCCCACGACTAGCGATGAGCAGTACTTC. It specifies CASSLNPTTSDEQYF.

This rearrangement joins TRBV18 to TRBJ2-3; no clear D. The V and J ends lost 3 bases and 1 base respectively, with 14 bases between them. CDR3 length: 16 amino acids. CDR1 is KGHSH and CDR2 is LQKENI in the germline V gene. CDR3 sequence reads: CASSPPQTTRTDTQYF. CDR3 DNA sequence: TGTGCCAGCTCACCCCCACAGACAACACGCACAGATACGCAGTATTTT. The complete variable domain, with remaining parts taken from reference TRBV18 and TRBJ2-3, reads NAGVMQNPRHLVRRRGQEARLRCSPMKGHSHVYWYRQLPEEGLKFMVYLQKENIIDESGMPKERFSAEFPKEGPSILRIQQVVRGDSAAYFCASSPPQTTRTDTQYFGPGTRLTVL.

This clone was seen more than once but under ten times. This chain connects TRBV19 to TRBJ2-5; 7 bases agree with TRBD2. The CDR3 has 16 residues. Germline V lookup: CDR1 LNHDA, CDR2 SQIVND (reference sequence). J lost 2 bases, V lost 1 base, and 7 bases had no gene match. The CDR3 sequence is CASSIGAGVGQETQYF. The CDR3 DNA follows: TGTGCCAGTAGTATAGGGGCGGGAGTAGGGCAAGAGACCCAGTACTTC.

The chain combines TRBV29-1 with TRBJ1-5, with D tentatively TRBD1 (6 bases). The CDR3 consists of 13 residues. Trimming pared 5 bases from V and 6 bases from J, leaving 14 bases between. Germline CDR1 is SQVTM and CDR2 is ANQGSEA. CDR3 coding DNA: TGCAGCGTTTCGGCCGCGGGGGCTCAGCCCCAGCATTTT. This sequence encodes CSVSAAGAQPQHF.

Only a few counts were recorded for this clone. CDR3 loop: CASSVEPGSNTGELFF. The CDR3 DNA reads as TGTGCCAGCAGCGTAGAGCCCGGGTCCAACACCGGGGAGCTGTTTTTT. V and J are TRBV9 and TRBJ2-2; no firm D call. The V and J ends lost 0 bases and 2 bases respectively, with 11 bases between them. CDR1 and CDR2 from the germline V gene are SGDLS and YYNGEE. The CDR3 has 16 amino acids.

The rearrangement links TRBV7-2 to TRBJ2-5, with D perhaps TRBD2 (5 bases). The germline V and J ends were trimmed by 1 base and 1 base, with 7 bases remaining between them. This CDR3 spans 14 amino acids. The germline V gene encodes CDR1 SGHTA and CDR2 FQGNSA. CDR3: CASSLGTFQETQYF. The CDR3 coding sequence is TGTGCCAGCAGCTTAGGGACTTTCCAAGAGACCCAGTACTTC.

The rearrangement joins TRBV12-3 or TRBV12-4 to TRBJ2-7, with D perhaps matching TRBD2 (6 bases). This CDR3 has 12 residues. Deletions cut 7 bases from V and 3 bases from J, with 10 bases between. The CDR3 loop reads CASNTGGYEQYF. Written as DNA, the CDR3 is TGTGCCAGCAACACCGGGGGCTACGAGCAGTACTTC.

V and J are TRBV20-1 and TRBJ2-1; possible D gene TRBD1, 5 bases. Trimming stripped 0 bases from V and 13 bases from J, with 7 bases between. Per the germline V gene, CDR1 is DFQATT and CDR2 is SNEGSKA (reference sequence). The CDR3 runs 10 residues. The CDR3 bases are TGCAGTGCTAGAGAAGGGGTACAGTTCTTC. Protein: CSAREGVQFF.

The chain combines TRBV3-1 (or the pseudogene TRBV3-2) with TRBJ1-2; 10 positions agree with TRBD1. The CDR3 is made up of 14 amino acids. Germline loops: CDR1 LGHDT, CDR2 YNNKEL (reference sequence). The V gene end was trimmed by 4 bases and the J gene end by 6 bases; junction bases not matched to a gene: 5. In DNA, the CDR3 is TGTGCCAGCAGCCCTACCGGGACAGGGGATGGCTACACCTTC. This gives the protein CASSPTGTGDGYTF.

The chain couples TRBV5-1 to TRBJ2-3; D possibly corresponds to TRBD2 (7 bases). Trimming cost V 8 bases and J 1 base, with 17 bases left between them. Germline-derived CDR1 and CDR2 are SGHRS and YFSETQ. The CDR3 runs 15 residues. CDR3 nucleotide sequence: TGCGCCAGTTCAAAACGGGGGGCAGGCACAGATACGCAGTATTTT. Protein product: CASSKRGAGTDTQYF. The full variable domain, with the rest looked up from reference TRBV5-1 and TRBJ2-3, is KAGVTQTPRYLIKTRGQQVTLSCSPISGHRSVSWYQQTPGQGLQFLFEYFSETQRNKGNFPGRFSGRQFSNSRSEMNVSTLELGDSALYLCASSKRGAGTDTQYFGPGTRLTVL.

The CDR3 DNA reads TGTGCCAGCAGCTTAGAGGGAACTAGCGGGAGGACAAATGAGCAGTTCTTC. This gives the protein CASSLEGTSGRTNEQFF. The chain has TRBV11-3 and TRBJ2-1; 12 nucleotides line up with TRBD2. Germline lookup yields CDR1 SGHNT and CDR2 YENEEA. After removal of 0 bases from V and 7 bases from J, the junction contained 7 bases not matched to a gene. The CDR3 spans 17 residues.

V gene TRBV6-2 or TRBV6-3 combines with J gene TRBJ2-3, with 7 bases identical to TRBD2. The V and J ends lost 0 bases and 2 bases, in that order; junction bases with no gene match: 8. CDR3 size: 17 residues. The germline gives CDR1 MNHEY, CDR2 SVGEGT. This CDR3 reads CASSYSKIGGITDTQYF. CDR3 nucleotide sequence: TGTGCCAGCAGTTACTCGAAGATCGGGGGGATCACAGATACGCAGTATTTT.

The genes are TRBV7-9 and TRBJ1-5; 7 positions agree with TRBD1. V shed 4 bases, J shed 7 bases, and the junction held 4 bases outside the gene matches. The CDR3 consists of 13 residues. The V gene's germline CDR1 is SEHNR and CDR2 FQNEAQ (reference sequence). CDR3 amino acids: CASSSTGEQPQHF. For the CDR3, the DNA is TGTGCCAGCAGCTCAACAGGGGAGCAGCCCCAGCATTTT.

The CDR3 bases are TGTGCCAGCAGCTCTCTACTAGCGGGAGTGACAGATACGCAGTATTTT. Translated: CASSSLLAGVTDTQYF. The chain carries TRBV7-8 and TRBJ2-3; 11 bases are shared with TRBD2. The CDR3 is 16 amino acids. V shed 4 bases, J shed 3 bases, and the junction held 6 bases outside the gene matches. CDR1 is SGHVS and CDR2 is FQNEAQ in the germline V gene.

This clone appeared a single time. The chain is built from TRBV6-2 or TRBV6-3 and TRBJ2-6; no definite D call. V was clipped by 5 bases and J by 1 base, with 15 bases between them. CDR3 size: 17 residues. From germline, CDR1 is MNHEY and CDR2 SVGEGT. The CDR3 is CASSPLAVKSGANVLTF. The CDR3 region has the DNA TGTGCCAGCAGTCCATTGGCCGTGAAATCTGGGGCCAACGTCCTGACTTTC.